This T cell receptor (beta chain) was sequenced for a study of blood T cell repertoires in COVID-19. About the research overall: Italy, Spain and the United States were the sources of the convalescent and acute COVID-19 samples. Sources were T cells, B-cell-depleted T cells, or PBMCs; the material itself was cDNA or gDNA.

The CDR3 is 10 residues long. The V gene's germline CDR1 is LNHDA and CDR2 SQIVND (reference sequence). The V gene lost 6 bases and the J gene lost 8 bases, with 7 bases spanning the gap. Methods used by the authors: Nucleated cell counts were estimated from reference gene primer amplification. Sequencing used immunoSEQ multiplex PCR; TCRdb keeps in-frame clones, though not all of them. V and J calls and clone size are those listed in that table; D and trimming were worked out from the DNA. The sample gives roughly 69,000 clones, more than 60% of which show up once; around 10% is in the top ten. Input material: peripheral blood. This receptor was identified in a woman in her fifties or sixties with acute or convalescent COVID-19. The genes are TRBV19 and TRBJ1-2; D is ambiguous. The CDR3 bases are TGTGCCAGTAGAAGCGGCGGCTACACCTTC. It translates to CASRSGGYTF.